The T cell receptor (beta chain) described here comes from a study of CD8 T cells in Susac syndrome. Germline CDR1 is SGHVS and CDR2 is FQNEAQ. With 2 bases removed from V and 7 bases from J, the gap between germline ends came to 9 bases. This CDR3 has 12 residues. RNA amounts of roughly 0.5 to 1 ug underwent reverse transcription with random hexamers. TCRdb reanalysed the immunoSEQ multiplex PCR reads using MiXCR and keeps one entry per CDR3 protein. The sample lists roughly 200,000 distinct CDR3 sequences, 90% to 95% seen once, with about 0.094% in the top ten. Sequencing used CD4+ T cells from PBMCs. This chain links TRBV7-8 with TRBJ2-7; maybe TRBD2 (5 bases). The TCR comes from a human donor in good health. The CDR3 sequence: CASSLPTGEQYV. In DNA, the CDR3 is TGTGCCAGCAGCTTACCGACGGGGGAGCAGTACGTC.